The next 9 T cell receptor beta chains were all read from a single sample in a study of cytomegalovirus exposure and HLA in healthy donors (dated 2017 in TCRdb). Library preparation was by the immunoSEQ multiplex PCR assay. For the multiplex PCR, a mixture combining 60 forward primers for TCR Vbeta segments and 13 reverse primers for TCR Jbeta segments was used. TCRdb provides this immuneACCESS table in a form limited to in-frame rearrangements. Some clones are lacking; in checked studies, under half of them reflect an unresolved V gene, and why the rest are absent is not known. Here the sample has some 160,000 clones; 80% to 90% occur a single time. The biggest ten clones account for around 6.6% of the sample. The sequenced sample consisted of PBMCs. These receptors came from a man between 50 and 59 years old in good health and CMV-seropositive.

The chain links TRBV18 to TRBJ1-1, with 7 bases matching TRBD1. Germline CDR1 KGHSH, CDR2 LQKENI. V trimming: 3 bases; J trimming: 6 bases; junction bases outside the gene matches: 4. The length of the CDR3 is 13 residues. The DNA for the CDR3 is TGTGCCAGCTCACCTGACAGGGTTTCTGAAGCTTTCTTT. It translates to CASSPDRVSEAFF.

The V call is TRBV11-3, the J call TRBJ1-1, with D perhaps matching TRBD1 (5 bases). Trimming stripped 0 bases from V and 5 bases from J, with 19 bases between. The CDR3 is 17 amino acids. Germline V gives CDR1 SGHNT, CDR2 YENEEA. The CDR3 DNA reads TGTGCCAGCAGCTTAGATCTTGTCGGGGGAATTGGGACTGAAGCTTTCTTT. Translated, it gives CASSLDLVGGIGTEAFF.

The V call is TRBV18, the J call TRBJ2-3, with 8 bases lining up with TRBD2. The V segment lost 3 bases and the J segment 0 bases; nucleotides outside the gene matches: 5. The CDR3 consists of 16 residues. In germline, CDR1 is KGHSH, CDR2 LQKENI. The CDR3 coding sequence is TGTGCCAGCTCACCGGCACTAGCGGTTAGCACAGATACGCAGTATTTT. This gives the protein CASSPALAVSTDTQYF.

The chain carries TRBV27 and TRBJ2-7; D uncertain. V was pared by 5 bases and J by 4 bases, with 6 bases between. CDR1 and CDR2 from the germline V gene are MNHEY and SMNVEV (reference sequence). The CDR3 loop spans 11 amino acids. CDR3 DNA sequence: TGTGCCAGCAGTAATCTTTACGAGCAGTACTTC. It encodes CASSNLYEQYF.

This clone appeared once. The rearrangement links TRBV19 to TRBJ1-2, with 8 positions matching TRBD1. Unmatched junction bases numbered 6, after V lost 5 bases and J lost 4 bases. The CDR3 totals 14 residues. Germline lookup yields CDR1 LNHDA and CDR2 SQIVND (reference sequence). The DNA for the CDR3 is TGTGCCAGTAGTTTCGACAGGGGCCTCTATGGCTACACCTTC. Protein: CASSFDRGLYGYTF.

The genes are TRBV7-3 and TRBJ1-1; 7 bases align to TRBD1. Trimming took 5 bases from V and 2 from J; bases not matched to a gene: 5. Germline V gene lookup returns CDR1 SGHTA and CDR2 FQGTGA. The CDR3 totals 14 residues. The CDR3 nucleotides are TGTGCCAGCAGCCCGACAGGGAGAAACACTGAAGCTTTCTTT. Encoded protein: CASSPTGRNTEAFF.

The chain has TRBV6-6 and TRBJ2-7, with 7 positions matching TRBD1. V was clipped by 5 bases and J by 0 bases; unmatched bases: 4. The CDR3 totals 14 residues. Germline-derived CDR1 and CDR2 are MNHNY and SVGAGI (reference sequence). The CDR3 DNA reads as TGTGCCAGCAGTCCTGGGGACAGCTCCTACGAGCAGTACGTC. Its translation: CASSPGDSSYEQYV.

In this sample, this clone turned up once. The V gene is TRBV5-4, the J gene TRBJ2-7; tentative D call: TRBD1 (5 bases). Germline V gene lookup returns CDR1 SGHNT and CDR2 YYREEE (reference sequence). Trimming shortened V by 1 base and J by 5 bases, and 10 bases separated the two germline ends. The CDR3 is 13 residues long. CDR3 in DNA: TGTGCCAGCAGCTTGCAAGGGGTCCACGAGCAGTACTTC. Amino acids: CASSLQGVHEQYF.

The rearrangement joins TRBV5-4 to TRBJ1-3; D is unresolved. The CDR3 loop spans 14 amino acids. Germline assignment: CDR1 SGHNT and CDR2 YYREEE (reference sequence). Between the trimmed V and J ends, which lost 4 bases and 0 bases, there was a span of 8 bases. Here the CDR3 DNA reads TGTGCCAGCAGCCCGGGTGACTCTGGAAACACCATATATTTT. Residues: CASSPGDSGNTIYF.